This is a list of T cell receptor beta chains from one sample in a study of identifying expanded T cells in peripheral blood. Sequencing used immunoSEQ multiplex PCR; TCRdb keeps in-frame clones, though not all of them. The profile covers 100,000 to 150,000 clones, with approximately 86% appearing a single time and 8.4% taken by the ten largest. The sequenced material came from blood. The receptors originated from a person aged 18 to 75 in good health. Both conserved end residues are part of each CDR3. D genes are given only for firm matches. Clone size is given for some rows only: seen once, a few or many times, or a class if the clone is expanded.

V gene	clone size	J gene	D gene	CDR3 DNA	CDR3 protein
TRBV4-3	.	TRBJ2-3	.	TGCGCCAGCAGCCAGAGAGGGTTAAGCACAGATACGCAGTATTTT	CASSQRGLSTDTQYF
TRBV7-7	once	TRBJ1-5	.	TGTGCCAGCAGCTCGTTAGGAGGCAGGAATAATCAGCCCCAGCATTTT	CASSSLGGRNNQPQHF
TRBV7-2	.	TRBJ2-7	.	TGTGCCAGCAGCTTAGGTCTGGCGGGAAACTACGAGCAGTACTTC	CASSLGLAGNYEQYF
TRBV29-1	.	TRBJ1-2	.	TGCAGCGCGTTGAGTCATAGACAGGATCTTTCCGGTGGCTACACCTTC	CSALSHRQDLSGGYTF
TRBV7-3	once	TRBJ2-6	.	TGTGCCAGCACAAAACGCACCCGCTCTGGGGCCAACGTCCTGACTTTC	CASTKRTRSGANVLTF
TRBV9	.	TRBJ2-1	.	TGTGCCAGCAGTACGGACCCCTACAATGAGCAGTTCTTC	CASSTDPYNEQFF
TRBV7-9	.	TRBJ1-5	.	TGTGCCAGCAGCTGGGGGGGGGCGGATCAGCCCCAGCATTTT	CASSWGGADQPQHF
TRBV19	.	TRBJ1-1	.	TGTGCCAGTAGTATCCCAGGGTCGCTCACTGAAGCTTTCTTT	CASSIPGSLTEAFF
TRBV2	.	TRBJ2-3	TRBD2	TGTGCCAGCAGTGCCGGCGGGAGGGCCGGGACAGATACGCAGTATTTT	CASSAGGRAGTDTQYF
TRBV2	once	TRBJ2-7	.	TGTGCCAGCAGCCTTTTCTTCTACGAGCAGTACTTC	CASSLFFYEQYF
TRBV10-3	.	TRBJ1-1	TRBD1	TGTGCCATCAGTGATTTAGGACAGGTAAAAACTGAAGCTTTCTTT	CAISDLGQVKTEAFF
TRBV7-3	.	TRBJ1-5	.	TGTGCCAGCAGCTTAATCGGACGGCAAATATTCCAGCCCCAGCATTTT	CASSLIGRQIFQPQHF
TRBV11-2	once	TRBJ2-5	TRBD1	TGTGCCAGCAGCTTAGTGCAGGGGGCTGAGACCCAGTACTTC	CASSLVQGAETQYF
TRBV2	many	TRBJ2-7	.	TGTGCCAGCGAAGCACTAAGTCGGGGCGAGCAGTACTTC	CASEALSRGEQYF
TRBV6-1	.	TRBJ1-1	.	TGTGCCAGCAGCGTCGGGCCGGACACTGAAGCTTTCTTT	CASSVGPDTEAFF
TRBV7-9	.	TRBJ2-5	TRBD2	TGTGCCAGCAGCCTGACTAGCGGGAAGGAGACCCAGTACTTC	CASSLTSGKETQYF
TRBV19	once	TRBJ2-7	.	TGTGCCAGTAGCGCGAACCTAAACGGGGAGCAGTACTTC	CASSANLNGEQYF
TRBV2	.	TRBJ1-1	TRBD1	TGTGCCAGCAGTGAACCGGACAGGGGAAGTACTGAAGCTTTCTTT	CASSEPDRGSTEAFF
TRBV7-2	few	TRBJ2-7	.	TGTGCCAGCAGCTTAGTAGCCGGGAACCCCTACGAGCAGTACTTC	CASSLVAGNPYEQYF
TRBV15	once	TRBJ2-1	.	TGTGCCACCAGCAGAGATCGGTCAGTACGCAATGAGCAGTTCTTC	CATSRDRSVRNEQFF
TRBV9	.	TRBJ2-3	TRBD2	TGTGCCAGCAGCGTCGGACTAGCGGTGTATAGCACAGATACGCAGTATTTT	CASSVGLAVYSTDTQYF
TRBV5-1	.	TRBJ2-3	.	TGCGCCAGCAGCTCGGACCGGGGTTCGGATACGCAGTATTTT	CASSSDRGSDTQYF
TRBV5-5	.	TRBJ1-2	.	TGTGCCAGCAGCACCAGGACGGACGTATATGGCTACACCTTC	CASSTRTDVYGYTF
TRBV6-5	.	TRBJ1-5	TRBD1	TGTGCCAGCAATTACGGGACAGGGGAACGCAATCAGCCCCAGCATTTT	CASNYGTGERNQPQHF
TRBV9	.	TRBJ1-2	TRBD1	TGTGCCAGCAGCTCAGTCTCAGGACAGGGGGTCGGGGGCTACACCTTC	CASSSVSGQGVGGYTF
TRBV10-2	.	TRBJ2-2	TRBD2	TGCGCCAGCAGTGAGTCTAGCGGGGGTCTCACCGGGGAGCTGTTTTTT	CASSESSGGLTGELFF
TRBV18	few	TRBJ2-7	.	TGTGCCAGCTCACCAGTGGACGGAAGCTCCTACGAGCAGTACTTC	CASSPVDGSSYEQYF
TRBV18	.	TRBJ2-7	TRBD1	TGTGCCAGCTCACCGGGGACAGGGGGCGATGAGCAGTACTTC	CASSPGTGGDEQYF
TRBV2	.	TRBJ2-5	.	TGTGCCAGCGTAGACCTGTTGGGGGAGACCCAGTACTTC	CASVDLLGETQYF
TRBV27	.	TRBJ2-7	TRBD2	TGTGCCAGCACTAACGTCCAGGGCGGGAGTTCCTACGAGCAGTACTTC	CASTNVQGGSSYEQYF